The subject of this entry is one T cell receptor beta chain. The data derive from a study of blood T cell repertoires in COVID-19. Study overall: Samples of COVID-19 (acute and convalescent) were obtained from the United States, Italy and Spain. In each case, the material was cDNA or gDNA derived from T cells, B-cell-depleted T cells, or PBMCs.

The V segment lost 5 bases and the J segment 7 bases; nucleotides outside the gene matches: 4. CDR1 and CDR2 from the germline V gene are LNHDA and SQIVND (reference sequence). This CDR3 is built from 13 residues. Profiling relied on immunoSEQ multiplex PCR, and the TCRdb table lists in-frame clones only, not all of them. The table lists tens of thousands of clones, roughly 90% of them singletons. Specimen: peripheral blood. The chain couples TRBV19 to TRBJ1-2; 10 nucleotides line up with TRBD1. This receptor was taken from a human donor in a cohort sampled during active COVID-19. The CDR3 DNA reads TGTGCCAGTAGTCGACAGGGGGCGGGTGGCTACACCTTC. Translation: CASSRQGAGGYTF.